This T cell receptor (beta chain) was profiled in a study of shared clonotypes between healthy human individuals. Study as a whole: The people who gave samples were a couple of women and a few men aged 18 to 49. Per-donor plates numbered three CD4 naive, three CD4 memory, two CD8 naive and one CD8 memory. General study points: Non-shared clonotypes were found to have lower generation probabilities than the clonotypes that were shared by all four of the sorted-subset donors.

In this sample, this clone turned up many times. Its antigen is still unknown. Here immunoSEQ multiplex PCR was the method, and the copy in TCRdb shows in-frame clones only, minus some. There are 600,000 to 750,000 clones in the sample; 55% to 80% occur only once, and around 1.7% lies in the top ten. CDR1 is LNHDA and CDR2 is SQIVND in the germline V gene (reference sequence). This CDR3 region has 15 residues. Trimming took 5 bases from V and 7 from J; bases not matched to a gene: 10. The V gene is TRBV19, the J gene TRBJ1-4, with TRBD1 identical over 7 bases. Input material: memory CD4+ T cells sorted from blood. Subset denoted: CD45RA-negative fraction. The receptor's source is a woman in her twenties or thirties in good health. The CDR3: CASSLNRGMSEKLFF. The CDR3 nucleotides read TGTGCCAGTAGTCTCAACAGGGGTATGAGTGAAAAACTGTTTTTT.